The 6 T cell receptor beta chains below come from one sample, sequenced in a study of cytomegalovirus exposure and HLA in healthy donors. PCR primers comprised 60 Vbeta and 13 Jbeta primers. Only in-frame clones appear in the TCRdb table, and some are missing; sequencing was by immunoSEQ multiplex PCR. The table has 120,000 or so clones, under 85% seen once. Sequenced material: PBMCs. These receptor sequences come from a human donor in good health.

This clone was found once. The chain recombines TRBV5-4 with TRBJ2-5; possibly TRBD1 for D (5 bases). Judging by the DNA end, TRBJ2-7 fits better; the J call may be wrong. From germline, CDR1 is SGHNT and CDR2 YYREEE (reference sequence). The CDR3 is 13 amino acids. CDR3 DNA: TGTGCCAGCAGTCCAGGGTCCTCCTACGAGCAGTACTTC. It is translated as CASSPGSSYEQYF.

This chain uses TRBV2 with TRBJ2-3, with 9 bases aligning to TRBD2. Per the germline V gene, CDR1 is SNHLY and CDR2 is FYNNEI. CDR3 size: 15 residues. V was clipped by 7 bases and J by 3 bases; unmatched bases: 8. As DNA, the CDR3 is TGTGCCAGCAAGGGAGCGGGAGGAGTAACAGATACGCAGTATTTT. Translation: CASKGAGGVTDTQYF.

The chain carries TRBV5-1 and TRBJ1-2, with 11 bases matching TRBD1. This CDR3 comprises 16 residues. Germline V lookup: CDR1 SGHRS, CDR2 YFSETQ. The trim removed 3 bases at V and 0 bases at J, leaving 4 bases unmatched. The CDR3 protein is CASSSGTGGANYGYTF. CDR3 in DNA: TGCGCCAGCAGCTCGGGGACAGGGGGGGCTAACTATGGCTACACCTTC. The variable domain in full, with the rest retrieved from reference TRBV5-1 and TRBJ1-2, is KAGVTQTPRYLIKTRGQQVTLSCSPISGHRSVSWYQQTPGQGLQFLFEYFSETQRNKGNFPGRFSGRQFSNSRSEMNVSTLELGDSALYLCASSSGTGGANYGYTFGSGTRLTVV.

A single count supports this clone. The rearrangement uses TRBV18 and TRBJ2-7; D gene ambiguous. The CDR3 spans 12 residues. The germline V gene encodes CDR1 KGHSH and CDR2 LQKENI. V was pared by 3 bases and J by 2 bases, with 5 bases between. CDR3 in amino acids: CASSPQTYEQYF. CDR3 nucleotides: TGTGCCAGCTCACCCCAGACCTACGAGCAGTACTTC.

V usage is TRBV19 and J usage is TRBJ1-6; TRBD1 might be the D (5 bases). Germline V CDR1 and CDR2: LNHDA, SQIVND (reference sequence). The CDR3 length is 15 residues. V was clipped by 1 base and J by 6 bases, with 10 bases between them. The CDR3: CASSIVAGLNSPLHF. CDR3 nucleotides: TGTGCCAGTAGTATAGTGGCAGGGCTTAATTCACCCCTCCACTTT.

This chain's CDR3 is CASSPPGAGGPGTQYF. The CDR3 DNA sequence: TGTGCCAGCAGTCCCCCGGGGGCGGGAGGGCCGGGGACCCAGTACTTC. The chain carries TRBV28 and TRBJ2-5, with 9 bases matching TRBD2. V was clipped by 5 bases and J by 7 bases; unmatched bases: 14. From germline, CDR1 is MDHEN and CDR2 SYDVKM. The CDR3 totals 16 residues.